This TCR beta chain was observed in a study of Graves' ophthalmopathy and Graves' hyperthyroidism. Using RNA transcripts, the TCR beta CDR3 regions were amplified. Following a first-round RT-PCR that used HTBI primers, a second-round multiplex PCR was carried out. TCRdb fed the multiplex PCR reads into MiXCR, producing one record per CDR3 protein. The sample has about 380,000 distinct CDR3 sequences; 15% are singletons. Germline-derived CDR1 and CDR2 are SGHAT and FQDESV (reference sequence). The CDR3 has 16 residues. Trimming took 5 bases from V and 6 from J; bases not matched to a gene: 13. The rearrangement joins TRBV11-1 to TRBJ1-2, with 9 bases fitting TRBD1. This clonotype was sampled from a woman aged 18-35 years with stable Graves' hyperthyroidism. The specimen sequenced was peripheral blood. CDR3 in DNA: TGTGCCAGCAGCCCCTTTCGGGGACAGGGAGTCGATGGCTACACCTTC. It encodes CASSPFRGQGVDGYTF. Combining the CDR3 with reference TRBV11-1 and TRBJ1-2 gives the whole variable domain EAEVAQSPRYKITEKSQAVAFWCDPISGHATLYWYRQILGQGPELLVQFQDESVVDDSQLPKDRFSAERLKGVDSTLKIQPAELGDSAMYLCASSPFRGQGVDGYTFGSGTRLTVV.